This TCR beta chain was observed in a study of T cells in narcolepsy. Sequencing was performed with immunoSEQ multiplex PCR; in TCRdb, only in-frame clones are kept and a portion is missing. The repertoire consists of around 35,000 clones, with roughly 90% occurring once and the leading ten covering approximately 1.2%. CDR3 size: 13 residues. Germline V gene sequence: CDR1 GTSNPN, CDR2 SVGIG (reference sequence). Trimming stripped 0 bases from V and 1 base from J, with 6 bases between. Sequenced: CD45RA- memory CD4+ T cells from PBMCs. The chain employs TRBV30 and TRBJ1-1, with D uncertain. The TCR originated in a human donor with narcolepsy. CDR3 in amino acids: CAWSVQANTEAFF. CDR3 bases: TGTGCCTGGAGTGTTCAGGCGAACACTGAAGCTTTCTTT.